The entry below describes one T cell receptor beta chain. The sample originates from a study of blood T cells in healthy people across ages. In germline, CDR1 is LGHNA, CDR2 YSLEER. V dropped 0 bases and J dropped 11 bases, with 22 bases sitting between them. This CDR3 contains 16 residues. Alongside a J-beta primer mix, a sample-barcoded 5' primer served in a second PCR lasting 7 to 11 cycles. TCRdb itself ran the 5' RACE reads through MiXCR, one entry per CDR3 protein. The table includes under 750,000 distinct CDR3 sequences, less than 60% detected once. Sequenced: blood. The chain recombines TRBV4-3 with TRBJ2-5, with a tentative D call TRBD2 (7 bases). This receptor was obtained from a man aged 80 or over in good health. CDR3 nucleotide sequence: TGCGCCAGCAGCCAAGATCAAGGGGGGGGCCTCGATGAGCAGTACTTC. Translation: CASSQDQGGGLDEQYF.